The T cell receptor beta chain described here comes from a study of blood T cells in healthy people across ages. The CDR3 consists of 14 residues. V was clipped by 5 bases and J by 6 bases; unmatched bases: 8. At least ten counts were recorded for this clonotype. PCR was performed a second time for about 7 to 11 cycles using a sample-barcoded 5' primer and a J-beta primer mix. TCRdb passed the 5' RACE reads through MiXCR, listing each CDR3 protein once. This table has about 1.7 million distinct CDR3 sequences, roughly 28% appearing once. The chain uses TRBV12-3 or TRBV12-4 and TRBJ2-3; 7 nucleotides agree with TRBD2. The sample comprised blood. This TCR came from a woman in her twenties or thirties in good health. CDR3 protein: CASSLLSRGDTQYF. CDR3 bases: TGTGCCAGCAGTCTACTCTCGCGGGGGGATACGCAGTATTTT.